This T cell receptor beta chain is from a study of CXCR3-negative and CXCR3-positive naive CD8 T cells (dated by TCRdb to 2018 to 2020). The study in broad terms: Roughly 150 million TRB reads were obtained in total, roughly 1.5 +/- 0.3 million reads per library. The TRBV-TRBJ cluster analysis covered naive subsets from 5 donors and memory cells from 3 donors. The diversity and physicochemical repertoire analyses included about a dozen donors pooled from two independent experiments. Broad study findings and their caveats: Compared with CXCR3-negative naive cells, CXCR3-positive naive cells had TRB CDR3s with higher hydrophobicity (lower Kidera factor 4), lower energy, and higher strength and volume indices. TRBV-TRBJ usage was similar between naive CXCR3-negative and CXCR3-positive cells from the same donor, while memory cells showed distinct patterns. Both naive subsets had comparably high repertoire diversity, while memory CD8+ T cells had much lower repertoire diversity. CXCR3 expression partially decreased after cryopreservation, so most assays used freshly isolated PBMCs. Surface CD5, linked to self-reactivity in mice, was comparable between naive subsets; TCR interaction strength was therefore also inferred from TRB CDR3 physicochemical properties.

Including cysteine and phenylalanine, the CDR3 has 14 amino acids. No DNA appears here. Via the germline V gene, CDR1 is SQVTM and CDR2 ANQGSEA. A remark on this clonotype: It lacks a known antigen.

Sequencing relied on a NextSeq 550. The Human TCR Profiling Kit (MiLaboratory) was used to prepare UMI-labeled 5' RACE TRB cDNA libraries. The full amount of extracted RNA was used for cDNA synthesis, and the full amount of resulting cDNA was used for PCR amplification. Libraries were prepared in parallel with an identical number of PCR cycles. As for the original processing: With a minimum of two reads required per UMI, MIGEC and MiXCR pulled out about 50,000 +/- 10,000 unique UMI-labeled TRB cDNA molecules from each library. Each library averaged approximately 40,000 +/- 10,000 functional in-frame TRB CDR3 nucleotide clonotypes without stop codons. After each sample was downsampled to 5000 UMI-labeled TRB molecules, VDJtools was used to calculate diversity metrics such as normalized Shannon-Wiener and Chao1. For the central five CDR3 residues, VDJtools calculated physicochemical properties weighted by clonotype size, namely interaction energy, strength, volume and Kidera factor 4. TCRdb reprocessed the reads, so every CDR3 protein sequence counts as one entry and DNA is not shown. TCRdb, not the original authors, processed these V and J calls. For this sample, the table gives under 70,000 distinct CDR3 sequences. In total, the top ten clones hold around 4.8% of the sample.

For each CD8+ T cell subset, flow sorting was done in triplicate, and under 350,000 cells per subset went directly into RLT lysis buffer. Naive CD8+ T cells were defined stringently as CD45RO-CCR7+CD27+CD95- to exclude memory contaminants. Standard density gradient centrifugation was used to isolate peripheral blood mononuclear cells from buffy coats. A FACSAria III was used to flow-sort naive CD8+ T cells into CXCR3-negative and CXCR3-positive populations. Total RNA was extracted from sorted cells using an RNeasy Mini Kit. The rearrangement joined TRBV29-1 to TRBJ2-1; the TRBD1 assignment by TCRdb is unverifiable without DNA. This TCR came from a human donor in good health. Some clones in this sample may be carry-over from other donors' samples. The material sequenced was naive CXCR3+ CD8+ T cells from blood. The intended sense of this specimen's cell subset or site label: CD45RO-CCR7+CD27+CD95- naive CD8+ T cells expressing CXCR3 (TNR3+). The CDR3 corresponds to CSVWGGEPDNEQFF.